This entry features one T cell receptor (beta chain) sequence. This sample was included in a study of blood T cell repertoires in COVID-19. Study at large: The samples span acute and convalescent COVID-19 from the United States, Italy and Spain. T cells, B-cell-depleted T cells, or PBMCs provided the cDNA or gDNA that served as material.

In the authors' workflow: By means of reference gene primer amplification, nucleated cell counts were estimated. TCRdb keeps only in-frame clones here, not all; method: immunoSEQ multiplex PCR. That table is the source of V, J and clone size, and D and trimming were worked out from the DNA. The sample contains some 290,000 clones, roughly nine tenths of which appear only once. Sequenced input: peripheral blood. The clonotype was recovered from a man aged 18 to 30 with active or convalescent COVID-19.

The CDR3, as DNA: TGTGCCAGCAGCTTCATAACTAGCGGTGCTTACAATGAGCAGTTCTTC. It specifies CASSFITSGAYNEQFF. This rearrangement joins TRBV11-2 to TRBJ2-1; 8 nucleotides match TRBD2. The CDR3 length is 16 residues. V lost 3 bases and J lost 4; bases outside the gene matches: 8. Germline assignment: CDR1 SGHAT and CDR2 FQNNGV.